The T cell receptor (beta chain) under discussion was sequenced for a study of blood T cell repertoires in COVID-19. Profiling relied on immunoSEQ multiplex PCR, and the TCRdb table lists in-frame clones only, not all of them. In the table there are 200,000 to 250,000 clones, 80% to 90% of which are singletons. V shed 4 bases and J shed 0 bases, with 15 bases lying between them. Germline values: CDR1 MNHNS, CDR2 SASEGT. CDR3 length: 17 amino acids. This TCR derives from a woman aged 50 to 60 in a cohort exposed to, infected with or recovered from COVID-19 (not recorded which). V gene TRBV6-1 combines with J gene TRBJ2-2, with D possibly matching TRBD1 (5 bases). The sample consisted of PBMCs or T cells enriched from blood (not recorded which). This CDR3 reads CASSVRWGSPNTGELFF. CDR3 nucleotides: TGTGCCAGCAGTGTGCGCTGGGGCAGCCCGAACACCGGGGAGCTGTTTTTT.